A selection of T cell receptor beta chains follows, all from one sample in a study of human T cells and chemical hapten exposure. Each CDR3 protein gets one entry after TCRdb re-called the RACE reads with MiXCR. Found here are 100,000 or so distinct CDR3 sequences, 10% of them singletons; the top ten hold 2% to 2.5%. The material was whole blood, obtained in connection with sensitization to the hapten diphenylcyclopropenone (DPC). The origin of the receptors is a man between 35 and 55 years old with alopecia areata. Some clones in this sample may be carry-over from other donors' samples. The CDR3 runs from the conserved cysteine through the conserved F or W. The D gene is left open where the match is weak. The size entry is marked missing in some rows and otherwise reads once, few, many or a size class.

TGTGCCAGCAGCCCGGACAGGGATGGCTACACCTTC,CASSPDRDGYTF,TRBD1,TRBJ1-2,-,TRBV7-2
TGTGCCAGCAGTTTCCTAGTGACCAGGAAGGTCTATGAGCAGTTCTTC,CASSFLVTRKVYEQFF,-,TRBJ2-1,-,TRBV6-5
TGTGCCAGCAGCTTGGATTCGGGGAGCACAGATACGCAGTATTTT,CASSLDSGSTDTQYF,-,TRBJ2-3,many,TRBV5-5
TGTGCCTGGAGTTATGACGGAAGCTCCTACAATGAGCAGTTCTTC,CAWSYDGSSYNEQFF,-,TRBJ2-1,many,TRBV30
TGCAGCGTTGAAGAAGGGACAGGGTACATCCAAGAGACCCAGTACTTC,CSVEEGTGYIQETQYF,TRBD1,TRBJ2-5,-,TRBV29-1
TGTGCCAGCACCATAGGACAGGGACCGTTGAACACTGAAGCTTTCTTT,CASTIGQGPLNTEAFF,TRBD1,TRBJ1-1,-,TRBV6-2/TRBV6-3
TGTGCCAGCAGCCGAAGGACTAGCGGGAGTTCGGGAGATACGCAGTATTTT,CASSRRTSGSSGDTQYF,TRBD2,TRBJ2-3,-,TRBV3-1
TGCAGTGCACCACCCGATGCGGGGGCAGAAAAACTGTTTTTT,CSAPPDAGAEKLFF,-,TRBJ1-4,-,TRBV20-1
TGCGCCAGCAGCTTGGGACAGGGGGCAGGCACCGGGGAGCTGTTTTTT,CASSLGQGAGTGELFF,TRBD1,TRBJ2-2,few,TRBV5-1
TGCAGCGTTGAAGGGACTAGCGGTCTAAACACCGGGGAGCTGTTTTTT,CSVEGTSGLNTGELFF,TRBD2,TRBJ2-2,-,TRBV29-1
TGTGCCAGCAGTTTTTTTAACAGCCAGGGCGGCTACACCTTC,CASSFFNSQGGYTF,-,TRBJ1-2,many,TRBV12-3/TRBV12-4
TGTGCCAGCAGCGCGGGGGGGACCTACGAGCAGTACTTC,CASSAGGTYEQYF,TRBD2,TRBJ2-7,few,TRBV7-2
TGTGCCAGCAGCTTAGACAGGGGCACCTTTAACGAGCAGTATTTT,CASSLDRGTFNEQYF,-,TRBJ2-3,few,TRBV11-2
TGTGCCAGCAGCGTTACGGACAGGGGACAGACCCAGTACTTC,CASSVTDRGQTQYF,TRBD1,TRBJ2-5,-,TRBV9
TGTGCCAGCAACAAGGACAGTAGCTCTGGGGCCAACGTCCTGACTTTC,CASNKDSSSGANVLTF,-,TRBJ2-6,many,TRBV28
TGTGCCAGCAGAGTGGACAGGGGAGAAGCTTTCTTT,CASRVDRGEAFF,TRBD1,TRBJ1-1,-,TRBV2
TGTGCCAGCATTCAGGGGTCGGAAGATCAGCCCCAGCATTTT,CASIQGSEDQPQHF,-,TRBJ1-5,-,TRBV12-3/TRBV12-4
TGTGCCAGCAGTCCGCAGGGGGCGGTCCGGGGAGACCAGCATTTT,CASSPQGAVRGDQHF,TRBD1,TRBJ1-5,many,TRBV28
TGTGCCAGCAGCCCGCCGTCCTACGAGCAGTACTTC,CASSPPSYEQYF,-,TRBJ2-7,-,TRBV6-6
TGTGACCGCCTCTATGGCTACACCTTC,CDRLYGYTF,-,TRBJ1-2,many,TRBV28
TGTGCCAGCAGCCTGACAGGGGGCACTGAAGCTTTCTTT,CASSLTGGTEAFF,TRBD1,TRBJ1-1,-,TRBV5-4
TGTGCCAGCAGCCAAACCGGGACGAATTCACCCCTCCACTTT,CASSQTGTNSPLHF,-,TRBJ1-6,many,TRBV13
TGTGCCAGCAGCGTAGAAGGGAGAATCAATGAGCAGTTCTTC,CASSVEGRINEQFF,-,TRBJ2-1,-,TRBV9